What follows are 24 T cell receptor beta chains derived from one specimen sequenced in a study of high-grade serous ovarian cancer treatment subgroups. Tumor tissue was taken before any definitive surgery or chemotherapy was given. Sequencing was performed with immunoSEQ multiplex PCR; in TCRdb, only in-frame clones are kept and a portion is missing. The sample has roughly 5,000 clones, approximately 70% seen once. Sequencing was performed on tumor tissue. Receptors originate from a human patient with high-grade serous ovarian cancer.

This rearrangement joins TRBV11-1 to TRBJ1-1; D is ambiguous. Between the trimmed V and J ends, which lost 0 bases and 8 bases, there was a span of 10 bases. Germline V gene lookup returns CDR1 SGHAT and CDR2 FQDESV (reference sequence). The CDR3 is 13 residues long. DNA of the CDR3: TGTGCCAGCAGCTTAGCGGTCCGCGGGGAAGCTTTCTTT. Translation: CASSLAVRGEAFF.

This rearrangement joins TRBV13 to TRBJ2-7; the match to TRBD2 covers 13 bases. The CDR3 length is 15 residues. CDR1 PRHDT and CDR2 FYEKMQ come from the germline V gene (reference sequence). V was pared by 4 bases and J by 3 bases, with 3 bases of the junction left unmatched. The DNA for the CDR3 is TGTGCCAGCAGCTCCGGGACTAGCGGGAACTACGAGCAGTACTTC. Translating gives CASSSGTSGNYEQYF.

The chain recombines TRBV5-1 with TRBJ1-2; D is undetermined. The V gene's germline CDR1 is SGHRS and CDR2 YFSETQ. The CDR3 extends over 15 amino acids. V gave up 0 bases and J gave up 3 bases, with 12 bases separating them. CDR3 nucleotide sequence: TGCGCCAGCAGCTTGGATCCCTCTCCCGACTATGGCTACACCTTC. This gives the protein CASSLDPSPDYGYTF.

This rearrangement joins TRBV4-1 to TRBJ1-1; TRBD1 matches at 9 bases. CDR3 size: 17 residues. CDR1 MGHRA and CDR2 YSYEKL come from the germline V gene. V shed 1 base and J 5 bases; nucleotides not matched to a gene: 11. CDR3 sequence: CASSQAIMGTGRTEAFF. Here the CDR3 DNA reads TGCGCCAGCAGCCAAGCAATCATGGGGACAGGGAGGACTGAAGCTTTCTTT.

Of note for this clone: At one end the junction does not follow the germline gene, possibly because of a read error. J is TRBJ1-1 and V is TRBV7-3; TRBD1 aligns across 8 bases. This CDR3 is built from 13 residues. Germline V gene sequence: CDR1 SGHTA, CDR2 FQGTGA. As DNA, the CDR3 is TGTGCCAGCAGCGTAACAGGGGGCACTGAAGCTTTCTTT. Its protein product is CASSVTGGTEAFF.

The chain links TRBV7-2 to TRBJ1-2; 8 bases are shared with TRBD1. The CDR3 spans 16 residues. Germline lookup yields CDR1 SGHTA and CDR2 FQGNSA. V lost 4 bases, J lost 5 bases, and 12 bases stayed unmatched. The CDR3 sequence is CASSSDRAQLPYGYTF. In DNA form, the CDR3 reads TGTGCCAGCAGCTCGGACAGGGCGCAGCTGCCATATGGCTACACCTTC.

The rearrangement links TRBV7-2 to TRBJ1-1; D not certain. This CDR3 is built from 15 residues. The germline V gene encodes CDR1 SGHTA and CDR2 FQGNSA. Trimming shortened V by 5 bases and J by 5 bases, and 18 bases separated the two germline ends. CDR3 nucleotides: TGTGCCAGCAGCCGGTATGAAGATTTGGGAACTGAAGCTTTCTTT. This translates into CASSRYEDLGTEAFF.

J is TRBJ2-3 and V is TRBV11-1; D is possibly TRBD2 (5 bases). Trimming took 0 bases from V and 5 from J, leaving 12 bases between them. CDR1 is SGHAT and CDR2 is FQDESV in the germline V gene (reference sequence). The CDR3 consists of 15 residues. CDR3: CASSLAAARGDTQYF. CDR3 nucleotides: TGTGCCAGCAGCTTAGCCGCTGCCCGGGGAGATACGCAGTATTTT.

The rearrangement uses TRBV7-6 and TRBJ1-6, with a weak D call TRBD1 (6 bases). The V gene lost 0 bases and the J gene lost 9 bases, with 18 bases spanning the gap. The CDR3 length is 17 residues. The germline V gene has CDR1 SGHVS and CDR2 FNYEAQ. The CDR3 region is CASSLASGAASGSPLHF. The CDR3 DNA reads TGTGCCAGCAGCTTAGCGTCAGGGGCTGCGAGCGGTTCACCCCTCCACTTT.

The genes are TRBV6-6 and TRBJ1-5; D might be TRBD1 (5 bases). The V end lost 6 bases, the J end lost 7 bases, and 19 bases lay between the germline ends. Germline assignment: CDR1 MNHNY and CDR2 SVGAGI (reference sequence). The CDR3 sequence is 15 residues long. The CDR3 here is CASRIRPTEGQPQHF. For the CDR3, the DNA is TGTGCCAGCAGGATTAGACCCACGGAGGGGCAGCCCCAGCATTTT.

The chain combines TRBV12-5 with TRBJ1-1; TRBD1 might be the D (5 bases). CDR3 length: 13 residues. The V gene lost 0 bases and the J gene lost 4 bases, with 6 bases spanning the gap. The V gene's germline CDR1 is LGHNT and CDR2 FRNRAP. The CDR3 loop is CASGLVRGTEAFF. The CDR3 coding sequence is TGTGCTAGTGGTTTGGTAAGGGGCACTGAAGCTTTCTTT.

The chain has TRBV9 and TRBJ2-5, with 14 bases that match TRBD2. V lost 4 bases, J lost 0 bases, and 5 bases stayed unmatched. There are 17 residues in the CDR3. The germline CDR1 and CDR2 sequences are SGDLS and YYNGEE. The CDR3 region is CASSLGLAGDNQETQYF. DNA of the CDR3: TGTGCCAGCAGCTTGGGACTAGCGGGGGACAACCAAGAGACCCAGTACTTC.

The rearrangement uses TRBV6-5 and TRBJ1-2; 9 positions agree with TRBD1. The germline CDR1 and CDR2 sequences are MNHEY and SVGAGI. V dropped 5 bases and J dropped 8; count of bases not matched to a gene: 6. The CDR3 extends over 13 amino acids. DNA for the CDR3: TGTGCCAGCAGTCCGGGGACAGGGTACGGCTACACCTTC. This encodes CASSPGTGYGYTF.

This clone was detected only a few times. The rearrangement joins TRBV4-1 to TRBJ2-2; D unclear. V gave up 5 bases and J gave up 4 bases, with 8 bases separating them. Looked up from germline, CDR1 is MGHRA and CDR2 is YSYEKL. CDR3 size: 13 residues. This CDR3 reads CASSFGTTGELFF. Written as DNA, the CDR3 is TGCGCCAGCAGCTTCGGTACCACCGGGGAGCTGTTTTTT.

The rearrangement uses TRBV6-4 and TRBJ2-3, with TRBD2 matching over 12 bases. Germline CDR1 MRHNA, CDR2 SNTAGT. Trimming cost V 6 bases and J 3 bases; bases outside gene matches: 4. This CDR3 has 15 residues. The CDR3: CASRRTSGETDTQYF. CDR3 nucleotide sequence: TGTGCCAGCAGAAGGACTAGCGGGGAGACAGATACGCAGTATTTT.

The J gene is TRBJ2-3, the V gene TRBV4-2; D is possibly TRBD1 or TRBD2 (5 bases each). The length of the CDR3 is 16 residues. V was clipped by 1 base and J by 2 bases, with 13 bases between them. Germline CDR1 reads LGHNA; CDR2 reads YNFKEQ. This CDR3 is CASSQGLRDVTDTQYF. The CDR3 DNA is TGTGCCAGCAGCCAAGGCCTACGGGACGTCACAGATACGCAGTATTTT.

This sequence joins TRBV6-6 and TRBJ2-3, with D unresolved. V was clipped by 5 bases and J by 0 bases, with 15 bases between them. Looked up from germline, CDR1 is MNHNY and CDR2 is SVGAGI (reference sequence). This CDR3 is built from 16 residues. CDR3 residues: CASSPRGRTSTDTQYF. The CDR3 bases are TGTGCCAGCAGTCCTCGAGGACGTACTAGCACAGATACGCAGTATTTT.

The rearrangement uses TRBV19 and TRBJ1-4; the D gene is possibly TRBD1 (5 bases). The CDR3 is 13 amino acids. V was shortened by 5 bases and J by 8 bases, with 12 bases between the two germline ends. Germline CDR1 is LNHDA and CDR2 is SQIVND (reference sequence). The CDR3 bases are TGTGCCAGTAGTGGGGGGGGACGCGAAAAACTGTTTTTT. This codes for CASSGGGREKLFF.

The chain combines TRBV5-1 with TRBJ1-6; D gene ambiguous. The CDR3 runs 18 residues. V was pared by 0 bases and J by 0 bases, with 13 bases between. Looked up from germline, CDR1 is SGHRS and CDR2 is YFSETQ. The CDR3 coding sequence is TGCGCCAGCAGCTTGGCCGGGAGCACGAGCTCCTATAATTCACCCCTCCACTTT. This sequence encodes CASSLAGSTSSYNSPLHF.

The chain combines TRBV30 with TRBJ2-5, with 12 bases lining up with TRBD2. Germline V lookup: CDR1 GTSNPN, CDR2 SVGIG (reference sequence). The CDR3 runs to 17 residues. Trimming cost V 2 bases and J 3 bases; bases outside gene matches: 10. CDR3 sequence reads: CAWSLAPLAGGKETQYF. CDR3 bases: TGTGCCTGGAGTCTAGCACCCCTAGCGGGGGGGAAAGAGACCCAGTACTTC. Variable domain in full (rest from reference TRBV30 and TRBJ2-5): SQTIHQWPATLVQPVGSPLSLECTVEGTSNPNLYWYRQAAGRGLQLLFYSVGIGQISSEVPQNLSASRPQDRQFILSSKKLLLSDSGFYLCAWSLAPLAGGKETQYFGPGTRLLVL.

The chain combines TRBV5-5 with TRBJ2-1; the match to TRBD2 covers 10 bases. Trimming cost V 4 bases and J 4 bases; bases outside gene matches: 5. From germline, CDR1 is SGHKS and CDR2 YYEKEE (reference sequence). This CDR3 spans 15 amino acids. This chain's CDR3 is CASSPGLAVYNEQFF. The DNA for the CDR3 is TGTGCCAGCAGCCCAGGACTAGCGGTATACAATGAGCAGTTCTTC.

This clone has a handful of counts. The chain links TRBV4-3 to TRBJ1-2; the D gene is possibly TRBD1 (5 bases). The germline V gene encodes CDR1 LGHNA and CDR2 YSLEER. V lost 0 bases and J lost 2, with 10 bases in between. This CDR3 is 15 amino acids long. The CDR3: CASSQEAAGNYGYTF. The CDR3 coding sequence is TGCGCCAGCAGCCAAGAGGCGGCAGGGAACTATGGCTACACCTTC.

The gene calls are TRBV7-2 and TRBJ1-2; D is undetermined. Trimming took off 7 bases at V and 7 bases at J, with 16 bases between the two ends. CDR3 size: 13 residues. Germline V gene sequence: CDR1 SGHTA, CDR2 FQGNSA. The CDR3 nucleotides are TGTGCCAGCACCTTTGTCCGAGGAGGTGGCTACACCTTC. Amino acids: CASTFVRGGGYTF. The whole variable domain, filled in from reference TRBV7-2 and TRBJ1-2, reads GAGVSQSPSNKVTEKGKDVELRCDPISGHTALYWYRQSLGQGLEFLIYFQGNSAPDKSGLPSDRFSAERTGGSVSTLTIQRTQQEDSAVYLCASTFVRGGGYTFGSGTRLTVV.

The chain joins TRBV6-4 to TRBJ2-3; TRBD2 matches 8 bases. With V trimmed by 0 bases and J by 4 bases, 0 bases remained unmatched. There are 14 residues in the CDR3. CDR1 is MRHNA, CDR2 SNTAGT, per germline. CDR3 nucleotides: TGTGCCAGCAGTGACTCTAGCGGGGCAGATACGCAGTATTTT. Amino acid sequence: CASSDSSGADTQYF.